This T cell receptor beta chain was recorded in a study of T cells in Graves' hyperthyroidism and ophthalmopathy. Absent ophthalmopathy progression within 18 months defined stable Graves' hyperthyroidism. PBMCs were derived from roughly 10 ml fresh peripheral blood. The CDR3 length is 14 residues. V lost 3 bases, J lost 3 bases, and 12 bases lay in between. Germline CDR1 is SGHDN and CDR2 is FVKESK. Study-wide points: Clonotypes that were expanded in thyroid above 0.001 mostly appeared in blood too. Progression to ophthalmopathy was predicted a median of approximately 6.4 months early.

Amplification of TCR beta CDR3 regions used RNA as the template. HTBI primers drove first-round RT-PCR of the TCR CDR3. Using its own MiXCR run on the multiplex PCR reads, TCRdb lists one record per CDR3 protein. The sample yields around 760,000 distinct CDR3 sequences, about 35% seen once. This clonotype was picked up many times. No antigen is known for it. The rearrangement uses TRBV14 and TRBJ2-7; D tentatively fits TRBD1 or TRBD2 (5 bases each). Sequenced: blood. The source is a middle-aged woman with Graves' hyperthyroidism. The CDR3 DNA reads TGTGCCAGCAGCCATATCGAGGGGAACTACGAGCAGTACTTC. It specifies CASSHIEGNYEQYF.